Sequencing of this T cell receptor beta chain was carried out in a study of cytomegalovirus exposure and HLA in healthy donors. The primer mix had 60 Vbeta and 13 Jbeta primers. Profiling relied on immunoSEQ multiplex PCR, and the TCRdb table lists in-frame clones only, not all of them. The repertoire holds around 67,000 clones, around 72% seen once, with more than 7% in the top ten. V shed 5 bases and J 4 bases; nucleotides not matched to a gene: 14. Germline CDR1 and CDR2: MNHEY and SMNVEV (reference sequence). This CDR3 region has 17 residues. Sequences were obtained from PBMCs. This clonotype was sampled from a woman aged 25-40 years in good health and CMV-seropositive. This chain joins TRBV27 and TRBJ1-2, with TRBD1 identical over 9 bases. CDR3: CASSPLGQGTRSYGYTF. The CDR3 nucleotides read TGTGCCAGCAGTCCTCTTGGACAGGGGACCCGAAGCTATGGCTACACCTTC.